This entry is about one T cell receptor beta chain. Its matching antigen is unknown. This entry is derived from a study of blood T cells in healthy people across ages. General study findings and limits: Because donor CMV status was unknown, expanded clonotype changes were possibly confounded.

Around 10 milliliters of peripheral blood were drawn from each donor. With a J-beta primer mix and a sample-barcoded 5' primer, a second PCR ran about 7 to 11 cycles. TCRdb passed the 5' RACE reads through MiXCR, listing each CDR3 protein once. The sample has 760,000 or so distinct CDR3 sequences; approximately 25% are singletons. This sample was also put to use in a study of T cells of mothers and their children. That paper states: Samples came from a few healthy Caucasian mothers and their six children. Similar effects of thymic selection on TCR recombination output were recorded in related and unrelated pairs.

Material: blood. The TCR originated in a boy between 5 and 17 years old in good health.

The CDR3 bases are TGCGCCAGCAGACCCCAGGTATCTGGAAACACCATATATTTT. It yields the protein CASRPQVSGNTIYF. V usage is TRBV5-1 and J usage is TRBJ1-3, with D hard to call. The CDR3 sequence is 14 residues long. Germline V gene data show CDR1 as SGHRS and CDR2 as YFSETQ. Trimming took 5 bases from V and 1 from J, leaving 10 bases between them.